A single TCR beta chain is shown here with its context. What it recognizes is unknown. The CDR3 covers 15 residues. The germline V gene encodes CDR1 SGHNT and CDR2 YYREEE (reference sequence). The junction had 10 bases not matched to a gene; V was cut back by 4 bases and J by 5 bases. The sample originates from a study of shared clonotypes between healthy human individuals. Looking at the study overall: There were three CD4 naive, three CD4 memory, two CD8 naive and one CD8 memory plates per donor. Regarding the study as a whole: Despite large depth, sorted-subset datasets appeared incompletely sequenced.

Sequencing was at deep level. DNA at around 210 ng, around 30,000 T cell genomes, went into sorted-subset replicate PCRs. Profiled with immunoSEQ multiplex PCR; TCRdb holds only in-frame clones, not every one. The repertoire holds about 990,000 clones, with about 80% as singletons. The sequence was obtained from a man between 18 and 35 years old in good health. Some clones in this sample may be carry-over from other donors' samples. Sequenced sample: memory CD4+ T cells from PBMCs. As for subset: CD45RA-negative fraction. The chain has TRBV5-4 and TRBJ2-5; TRBD1 matches at 8 bases. The chain's CDR3 is CASSAQGAKRETQYF. As DNA, the CDR3 is TGTGCCAGCAGCGCCCAGGGGGCGAAGCGGGAGACCCAGTACTTC.